These 7 T cell receptor beta chains share one sample of origin, sequenced in a study of T cell repertoires in cytomegalovirus infection. TCRdb passed the reads through MiXCR, listing each CDR3 protein once. Found here are 250,000 to 400,000 distinct CDR3 sequences, roughly 25% of them singletons; the top ten hold 13%. These TCRs' antigens remain unknown. The starting material was cultured PBMCs, obtained from culture after CMV antigen stimulation. All receptors derive from a human donor in good health (CMV status not recorded). Some clones in this sample may be carry-over from other donors' samples.

The chain employs TRBV7-2 and TRBJ2-2; maybe TRBD1 (6 bases). This CDR3 contains 16 residues. Per the germline V gene, CDR1 is SGHTA and CDR2 is FQGNSA. V gave up 1 base and J gave up 2 bases, with 11 bases separating them. CDR3 sequence (DNA): TGTGCCAGCAGCTTAGTTCCGGGACATAACACCGGGGAGCTGTTTTTT. It is translated as CASSLVPGHNTGELFF.

The chain combines TRBV19 with TRBJ2-1; D not certain. This CDR3 comprises 13 residues. Germline assignment: CDR1 LNHDA and CDR2 SQIVND (reference sequence). Deletions cut 5 bases from V and 6 bases from J, with 11 bases between. CDR3 nucleotide sequence: TGTGCCAGTAGTTTGGGCATGTTCAATGAGCAGTTCTTC. Encoded protein: CASSLGMFNEQFF.

This clonotype has just a few counts. The rearrangement uses TRBV27 and TRBJ1-6, with D hard to call. Germline assignment: CDR1 MNHEY and CDR2 SMNVEV (reference sequence). V was trimmed by 2 bases and J by 7 bases, leaving 9 bases between them. This CDR3 contains 14 residues. CDR3: CASSLPGGNSPLHF. The CDR3 bases are TGTGCCAGCAGTTTACCGGGAGGGAATTCACCCCTCCACTTT.

The V and J genes are TRBV11-2 and TRBJ2-6; unclear D gene. The germline V gene encodes CDR1 SGHAT and CDR2 FQNNGV. V lost 7 bases, J lost 4 bases, and 14 bases lay in between. CDR3 length equals 15 residues. The CDR3 loop is CASTLNPSGANVLTF. The CDR3 region has the DNA TGTGCCAGCACCCTGAACCCTTCGGGGGCCAACGTCCTGACTTTC.

Many counts were recorded for this clonotype. The chain recombines TRBV7-2 with TRBJ1-1, with TRBD1 matching 8 bases. The J segment lost 4 bases and the V segment lost 4 bases, leaving 2 bases of the junction unmatched. CDR1 and CDR2 (germline): SGHTA, FQGNSA. The CDR3 sequence is 13 residues long. The CDR3 DNA reads TGTGCCAGCAGCTCGGACAGGGCCACTGAAGCTTTCTTT. Residues: CASSSDRATEAFF.

This clonotype was observed a few times. The rearrangement uses TRBV7-9 and TRBJ2-5; a possible D gene is TRBD1 (5 bases). CDR1 SEHNR and CDR2 FQNEAQ come from the germline V gene (reference sequence). Trimming stripped 5 bases from V and 1 base from J, with 17 bases between. This CDR3 comprises 16 residues. CDR3 in amino acids: CASSQAQFQGQETQYF. In nucleotides, the CDR3 is TGTGCCAGCAGCCAGGCCCAATTCCAGGGCCAAGAGACCCAGTACTTC.

In its sample, this clonotype was seen a few times. This sequence joins TRBV4-1 and TRBJ1-5, with a weak D call TRBD1 (5 bases). The CDR3 runs 16 residues. With 1 base removed from V and 0 bases from J, the gap between germline ends came to 10 bases. Germline CDR1 is MGHRA and CDR2 is YSYEKL. CDR3 region: CASSQVGDYSNQPQHF. Here the CDR3 DNA reads TGCGCCAGCAGCCAAGTAGGGGACTATAGCAATCAGCCCCAGCATTTT.